The 5 T cell receptor beta chains below were found in one sample sequenced in a study of CD8+ T cells in alopecia areata. RNA was extracted and reverse transcribed into cDNA as the sequencing template. Using immunoSEQ multiplex PCR, the repertoire was profiled, and TCRdb retains in-frame clones only, with some absent. Altogether around 61,000 clones are present, approximately 46% being singletons, with the ten largest covering about 18%. This specimen was CD8+ T cells sorted from blood, taken at week 0. The source is a human donor with alopecia areata.

The rearrangement uses TRBV2 and TRBJ2-1, with D unclear. The CDR3 totals 15 residues. Per the germline V gene, CDR1 is SNHLY and CDR2 is FYNNEI. With 4 bases removed from V and 10 bases from J, the gap between germline ends came to 20 bases. The CDR3 bases are TGTGCCAGCAGTGTTTTTCGGGTCGGAACGGACGAGCAGTTCTTC. Protein: CASSVFRVGTDEQFF.

This clone was picked up a small number of times. The rearrangement joins TRBV29-1 to TRBJ2-3, with 7 bases identical to TRBD2. This CDR3 is built from 13 residues. The V gene end was trimmed by 7 bases and the J gene end by 5 bases; junction bases not matched to a gene: 9. Germline CDR1 reads SQVTM; CDR2 reads ANQGSEA. CDR3 sequence: CSAESGRGDTQYF. CDR3 bases: TGCAGCGCCGAGAGTGGGAGGGGAGATACGCAGTATTTT.

The genes are TRBV29-1 and TRBJ2-7, with 10 positions matching TRBD2. CDR3 length equals 14 residues. CDR1 SQVTM and CDR2 ANQGSEA come from the germline V gene. V lost 7 bases to trimming and J lost 6 bases; unmatched junction nucleotides: 12. Written as DNA, the CDR3 is TGCAGCGCCGTGGGGCTAGCGGGAGTAGCCGAGCAGTACTTC. This sequence encodes CSAVGLAGVAEQYF.

This clone was recorded a few times. The genes are TRBV30 and TRBJ2-1, with 11 bases fitting TRBD2. Germline V gives CDR1 GTSNPN, CDR2 SVGIG (reference sequence). CDR3 length equals 15 residues. V was clipped by 1 base and J by 4 bases; unmatched bases: 3. This CDR3 reads CAWSALAGGYNEQFF. Written as DNA, the CDR3 is TGTGCCTGGAGTGCCCTAGCGGGAGGTTACAATGAGCAGTTCTTC.

The chain recombines TRBV5-6 with TRBJ1-1; D is ambiguous. Germline-derived CDR1 and CDR2 are SGHDT and YYEEEE. V shed 5 bases and J shed 1 base, with 9 bases lying between them. The CDR3 totals 13 residues. CDR3 DNA sequence: TGTGCCAGCAGTCTGGGGTGGAACACTGAAGCTTTCTTT. It is translated as CASSLGWNTEAFF.